The 25 T cell receptor beta chains listed next were all sequenced from one sample in a study of blood T cells in healthy people across ages (dated by TCRdb to 2015 to 2017). The library relied on 5' RACE. These reads were obtained on an Illumina HiSeq 2500. The second PCR ran for roughly 6 to 11 cycles and used a J-beta primer mix along with a sample-barcoded 5' primer. TCRdb itself trimmed the public reads at Q25 with fastp, ran MiXCR and retained productive beta chains. A single entry per CDR3 protein holds the most common genes and DNA from its merged rows. In this sample the table shows under 1 million distinct CDR3 sequences, approximately 48% of which occur a single time. Clones ranked in the top ten supply approximately 20% of the sample. The sample was blood. The receptors were sampled from a man aged 55 to 69 in good health.

This clonotype was picked up many times. This rearrangement joins TRBV20-1 to TRBJ2-7; TRBD2 might be the D (5 bases). Germline-derived CDR1 and CDR2 are DFQATT and SNEGSKA (reference sequence). The CDR3 runs to 11 residues. V was trimmed by 3 bases and J by 6 bases, leaving 9 bases between them. CDR3 protein: CSASWAGEQYF. The CDR3 DNA follows: TGCAGTGCTAGTTGGGCGGGCGAGCAGTACTTC.

This chain connects TRBV29-1 to TRBJ2-3; TRBD1 is a possible D gene (6 bases). The V gene lost 7 bases and the J gene lost 2 bases, with 13 bases spanning the gap. This CDR3 has 13 amino acids. Germline V CDR1 and CDR2: SQVTM, ANQGSEA. In DNA, the CDR3 is TGCAGCGCCTCGGGACAACTCACAGATACGCAGTATTTT. The encoded protein is CSASGQLTDTQYF.

The V and J genes are TRBV7-6 and TRBJ2-7; the D gene is possibly TRBD1 (6 bases). The CDR3 totals 12 residues. Germline assignment: CDR1 SGHVS and CDR2 FNYEAQ. Trimming removed 2 bases at V and 10 bases at J, with 12 bases between. The CDR3 reads CASSLSGTHQYF. The CDR3 DNA is TGTGCCAGCAGCTTATCCGGGACACATCAGTACTTC. Combining the CDR3 with reference TRBV7-6 and TRBJ2-7 gives the whole variable domain GAGVSQSPRYKVTKRGQDVALRCDPISGHVSLYWYRQALGQGPEFLTYFNYEAQQDKSGLPNDRFSAERPEGSISTLTIQRTEQRDSAMYRCASSLSGTHQYFGPGTRLTVT.

V usage is TRBV5-1 and J usage is TRBJ2-1; TRBD1 matches 8 bases. The CDR3 runs 15 residues. Losses at the gene ends were 0 bases for V and 10 bases for J; bases not matched to a gene: 9. The germline V gene encodes CDR1 SGHRS and CDR2 YFSETQ. DNA of the CDR3: TGCGCCAGCAGCTTGGCCGTGGGACAGGCGGACGAGCAGTTCTTC. Translation gives CASSLAVGQADEQFF.

This rearrangement joins TRBV14 to TRBJ1-1; 9 bases line up with TRBD1. The CDR3 loop spans 18 amino acids. Germline CDR1 reads SGHDN; CDR2 reads FVKESK. The V and J ends lost 1 base and 2 bases, in that order; junction bases with no gene match: 11. DNA for the CDR3: TGTGCCAGCAGCCAAGCGCTGTACGGACAGGGGCTAAACACTGAAGCTTTCTTT. It is translated as CASSQALYGQGLNTEAFF.

This clonotype was observed a few times. V is TRBV5-1 and J is TRBJ2-3, with 11 bases identical to TRBD2. The V and J ends lost 6 bases and 5 bases, in that order; junction bases with no gene match: 5. CDR1 is SGHRS and CDR2 is YFSETQ in the germline V gene. The CDR3 runs 14 residues. CDR3 nucleotides: TGCGCCAGCAAAGGAACTAGCGGGGGAGATACGCAGTATTTT. Its translation is CASKGTSGGDTQYF.

CDR3 coding DNA: TGCAGTGCTAGACTAGCGGGGATCGGGGCCAAAAACATTCAGTACTTC. Translating gives CSARLAGIGAKNIQYF. This chain joins TRBV20-1 and TRBJ2-4, with 9 bases identical to TRBD2. V was pared by 2 bases and J by 1 base, with 6 bases of the junction left unmatched. This CDR3 contains 16 residues. Germline CDR1 is DFQATT and CDR2 is SNEGSKA (reference sequence).

The table lists this clonotype with a count of one. V gene TRBV5-6 combines with J gene TRBJ1-2, with 7 positions matching TRBD1. The J segment lost 7 bases and the V segment lost 3 bases, leaving 9 bases of the junction unmatched. CDR1 is SGHDT and CDR2 is YYEEEE in the germline V gene. CDR3 size: 14 residues. CDR3 in amino acids: CASSSTGDSAGYTF. CDR3 in DNA: TGTGCCAGCAGCTCTACAGGGGACTCGGCTGGCTACACCTTC.

The chain employs TRBV10-3 and TRBJ2-1, with 10 bases matching TRBD1. Losses at the gene ends were 6 bases for V and 9 bases for J; bases not matched to a gene: 14. The germline CDR1 and CDR2 sequences are ENHRY and SYGVKD. This CDR3 spans 16 amino acids. CDR3 sequence: CAIRGIGQGDTSEQFF. DNA of the CDR3: TGTGCCATCAGGGGTATAGGACAGGGGGATACCAGTGAGCAGTTCTTC.

This clonotype was seen only once. The V and J genes are TRBV6-5 and TRBJ2-7; D is possibly TRBD2 (6 bases). The germline V and J ends were trimmed by 5 bases and 10 bases, with 12 bases remaining between them. The CDR3 is 11 amino acids. Per the germline V gene, CDR1 is MNHEY and CDR2 is SVGAGI. CDR3 protein: CASSAGTQQYF. The DNA of the CDR3 is TGTGCCAGCAGTGCCGGGACTCAACAGTACTTC.

This clonotype was picked up a small number of times. The chain carries TRBV27 and TRBJ2-7, with TRBD2 identical over 9 bases. Germline V gives CDR1 MNHEY, CDR2 SMNVEV (reference sequence). This CDR3 comprises 15 residues. With 1 base clipped from V and 7 bases from J, the junction kept 8 bases outside the gene matches. The CDR3 reads CASSLWVAGAEEQYF. The CDR3 DNA follows: TGTGCCAGCAGTTTATGGGTAGCGGGGGCCGAGGAGCAGTACTTC.

This clonotype was observed at least ten times. The chain has TRBV29-1 and TRBJ2-1; D is ambiguous. The germline CDR1 and CDR2 sequences are SQVTM and ANQGSEA. The V end lost 5 bases, the J end lost 5 bases, and 10 bases lay between the germline ends. The CDR3 loop spans 12 amino acids. The CDR3 nucleotides are TGCAGCGTTCGGTGGAACAACAATGAGCAGTTCTTC. Encoded protein: CSVRWNNNEQFF.

As concerns this clonotype: The junction departs from the called germline gene at one end, perhaps through a read error. This sequence joins TRBV24-1 and TRBJ2-5; D possibly corresponds to TRBD1 (5 bases). From germline, CDR1 is KGHDR and CDR2 SFDVKD. This CDR3 has 14 amino acids. The CDR3 nucleotides read TGTGCCACCAGTGACACAGGAAACCAAGAGACCCTGTACTTC. As protein: CATSDTGNQETLYF.

V gene TRBV5-1 combines with J gene TRBJ1-1, with 9 bases lining up with TRBD1. The V gene end was trimmed by 4 bases and the J gene end by 2 bases; junction bases not matched to a gene: 9. Germline V gives CDR1 SGHRS, CDR2 YFSETQ. The CDR3 covers 16 residues. The CDR3 protein is CASSRGQGMLNTEAFF. CDR3 DNA sequence: TGCGCCAGCAGCAGGGGACAGGGAATGCTCAACACTGAAGCTTTCTTT.

The chain employs TRBV20-1 and TRBJ2-1, with D maybe TRBD1 (6 bases). Germline V gives CDR1 DFQATT, CDR2 SNEGSKA (reference sequence). The CDR3 runs 16 residues. Trimming removed 4 bases at V and 8 bases at J, with 24 bases between. The CDR3 coding sequence is TGCAGTGCTACAAACAGGGAAGGTCCATTACGGGATGAGCAGTTCTTC. It codes for CSATNREGPLRDEQFF.

The chain combines TRBV3-1 with TRBJ2-3; TRBD2 is a possible D gene (5 bases). This CDR3 is 15 amino acids long. Trimming stripped 2 bases from V and 0 bases from J, with 9 bases between. CDR1 and CDR2 from the germline V gene are LGHDT and YNNKEL (reference sequence). The CDR3 DNA follows: TGTGCCAGCAGCCAACCCCGGGATAGCACAGATACGCAGTATTTT. This encodes CASSQPRDSTDTQYF.

This clonotype came up a few times. The V and J genes are TRBV6-2 or TRBV6-3 and TRBJ2-6; 8 bases are shared with TRBD2. Germline V CDR1 and CDR2: MNHEY, SVGEGT. The J segment lost 4 bases and the V segment lost 6 bases, leaving 14 bases of the junction unmatched. The CDR3 has 18 residues. The CDR3 region is CASRGRAGASRGANVLTF. The CDR3 DNA reads TGTGCCAGCAGGGGACGAGCGGGGGCCTCACGGGGGGCCAACGTCCTGACTTTC.

The table lists this clonotype with a few counts. This chain connects TRBV7-9 to TRBJ1-6; the D gene is possibly TRBD1 (5 bases). Trimming left V 3 bases short and J 7 bases short, with 13 bases between. Germline CDR1 and CDR2: SEHNR and FQNEAQ (reference sequence). The CDR3 consists of 15 residues. The CDR3 sequence is CASSLAGTANSPLHF. The DNA of the CDR3 is TGTGCCAGCAGCTTGGCCGGGACGGCGAATTCACCCCTCCACTTT.

The rearrangement joins TRBV4-3 to TRBJ1-2; D gene ambiguous. CDR1 is LGHNA and CDR2 is YSLEER in the germline V gene. The V gene lost 0 bases and the J gene lost 1 base, with 9 bases spanning the gap. This CDR3 is 15 amino acids long. Here the CDR3 DNA reads TGCGCCAGCAGCCAAGATCGGGCAGATAACTATGGCTACACCTTC. Protein: CASSQDRADNYGYTF.

A remark on this clonotype: Mismatch with germline at one junction end may stem from a read error. This sequence joins TRBV4-3 and TRBJ2-1; D might be TRBD2 (5 bases). Germline V gene data show CDR1 as LGHNA and CDR2 as YSLEER. The CDR3 is 17 amino acids. This CDR3 is CASSQDEGIETYKEQFF. CDR3 DNA sequence: TGCGCCAGCAGCCAAGATGAGGGAATCGAAACCTACAAGGAGCAGTTCTTC.

This sequence joins TRBV5-1 and TRBJ1-4, with D perhaps TRBD1 (5 bases). The length of the CDR3 is 15 residues. The V gene's germline CDR1 is SGHRS and CDR2 YFSETQ. V gave up 4 bases and J gave up 8 bases, with 18 bases separating them. In DNA form, the CDR3 reads TGCGCCAGCAGCCGGATGGGGGAAGGCGGCGAAAAACTGTTTTTT. This codes for CASSRMGEGGEKLFF.

On this clonotype: This may be a read error: a much more frequent sequence differs by one nucleotide. The chain recombines TRBV10-3 with TRBJ1-2; 8 bases line up with TRBD1. There are 13 residues in the CDR3. V shed 7 bases and J 6 bases; nucleotides not matched to a gene: 7. Germline CDR1 is ENHRY and CDR2 is SYGVKD. CDR3 DNA: TGTGCCATCACCACAGGGGGGGGGAATGGCTACACCTTC. This encodes CAITTGGGNGYTF.

The gene calls are TRBV7-9 and TRBJ2-1; TRBD1 matches 9 bases. V shed 6 bases, J shed 11 bases, and the junction held 8 bases outside the gene matches. CDR1 is SEHNR and CDR2 is FQNEAQ in the germline V gene (reference sequence). The CDR3 loop spans 13 amino acids. CDR3 coding DNA: TGTGCCAGCAGTTCGGACAGGGGACGTAAGCAGTTCTTC. Translating it yields CASSSDRGRKQFF.

The V call is TRBV12-3 or TRBV12-4, the J call TRBJ1-2, with D perhaps matching TRBD1 (6 bases). The V gene lost 6 bases and the J gene lost 6 bases, with 14 bases spanning the gap. This CDR3 spans 13 amino acids. CDR3 residues: CASSKQGVDGYTF. CDR3 DNA sequence: TGTGCCAGCAGCAAACAGGGAGTTGATGGCTACACCTTC.

The chain recombines TRBV4-3 with TRBJ1-1; D may be TRBD1 (5 bases). The CDR3 covers 14 residues. The V end was cut by 4 bases, the J end by 1 base, with 10 bases between. The germline gives CDR1 LGHNA, CDR2 YSLEER. The CDR3 is CASSRSQANTEAFF. The CDR3 nucleotides are TGCGCCAGCAGCCGCTCACAGGCGAACACTGAAGCTTTCTTT.